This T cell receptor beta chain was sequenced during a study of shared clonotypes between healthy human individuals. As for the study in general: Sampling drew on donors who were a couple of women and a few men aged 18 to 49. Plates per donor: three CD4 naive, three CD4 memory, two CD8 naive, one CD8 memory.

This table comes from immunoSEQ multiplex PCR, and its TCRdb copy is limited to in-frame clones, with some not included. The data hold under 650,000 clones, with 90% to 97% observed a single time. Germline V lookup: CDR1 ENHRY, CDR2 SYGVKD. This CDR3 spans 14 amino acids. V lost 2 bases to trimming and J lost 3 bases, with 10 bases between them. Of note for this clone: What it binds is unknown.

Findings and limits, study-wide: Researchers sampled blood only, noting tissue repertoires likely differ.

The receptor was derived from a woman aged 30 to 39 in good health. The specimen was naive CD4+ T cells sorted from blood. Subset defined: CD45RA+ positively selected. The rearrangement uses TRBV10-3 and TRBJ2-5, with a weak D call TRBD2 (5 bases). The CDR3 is CAISEGERKETQYF. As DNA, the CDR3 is TGTGCCATCAGTGAGGGTGAGCGGAAAGAGACCCAGTACTTC.